Listed below are T cell receptor beta chains from one sample, sequenced in a study of cytomegalovirus exposure and HLA in healthy donors. Profiled with immunoSEQ multiplex PCR; TCRdb holds only in-frame clones, not every one. The sample holds some 160,000 clones, around 80% seen once. The specimen was PBMCs. These receptors were taken from a woman aged 40 to 50 in good health and CMV-seropositive. Each CDR3 is given with its conserved first and last residue. The D gene is left open where the match is weak. Part of the rows lack a size; the others show once, few, many or a class for expanded clones.

DNA	CDR3	V	J	size	D
TGCAGCGTCAGAGACTATCTCTACGAGCAGTACTTC	CSVRDYLYEQYF	TRBV29-1	TRBJ2-7	NA	NA
TGTGCCAGTAGCCGCAGGGGAAATGGCTACACCTTC	CASSRRGNGYTF	TRBV19	TRBJ1-2	NA	NA
TGCGCCAGCATCCTCAGTAGCGGGGGGAGCACAGATACGCAGTATTTT	CASILSSGGSTDTQYF	TRBV5-1	TRBJ2-3	once	TRBD2
TGTGCCAGCAGCCCTGACAGGGGGCCTGAAGCTTTCTTT	CASSPDRGPEAFF	TRBV7-8	TRBJ1-1	once	TRBD1
TGTGCCAGCTCACCACCGTTTCCTTCAGATACGCAGTATTTT	CASSPPFPSDTQYF	TRBV18	TRBJ2-3	NA	NA
TGTGCCAGCAGCTTAGAGTCTCCTATTGCCGGGGGGCTTGATTCACCCCTCCACTTT	CASSLESPIAGGLDSPLHF	TRBV7-6	TRBJ1-6	few	NA
TGTGCCAGTACTGAGTCCTCTGAAGCTTTCTTT	CASTESSEAFF	TRBV19	TRBJ1-1	once	NA
TGTGCCAGCAGTATCCTCACAGGGATCTATGGCTACACCTTC	CASSILTGIYGYTF	TRBV6-6	TRBJ1-2	NA	NA
TGTGCCTGGAGCAGCGGGGGGGCCGCGGAGACCCAGTACTTC	CAWSSGGAAETQYF	TRBV30	TRBJ2-5	NA	TRBD2
TGTGCCAGCAGCGTAGGAGCGGGGTTGTACAATGAGCAGTTCTTC	CASSVGAGLYNEQFF	TRBV9	TRBJ2-1	NA	TRBD2
TGTGCCAGCGCGGGGGGGCAGTTCTTC	CASAGGQFF	TRBV6-1	TRBJ2-1	NA	TRBD2
TGTGCCTGGAGTAAGGGGCCTAATTCACCCCTCCACTTT	CAWSKGPNSPLHF	TRBV30	TRBJ1-6	NA	NA
TGCGCCAGCAGCTTGGGTTCAGGGTCAAGCAATGAGCAGTTCTTC	CASSLGSGSSNEQFF	TRBV5-1	TRBJ2-1	NA	NA
TGTGCCAGCAGTGAAGCGGGGGGAGGTAGCGCCTCCTACGAGCAGTACTTC	CASSEAGGGSASYEQYF	TRBV6-1	TRBJ2-7	NA	NA
TGTGCCAGCTCACCACGTTCGCGGGGGGGCCTGGAGACCCAGTACTTC	CASSPRSRGGLETQYF	TRBV18	TRBJ2-5	NA	TRBD2
TGTGCCAGCAGCATTCAACCGGGACACTCGTATGGCTACACCTTC	CASSIQPGHSYGYTF	TRBV27	TRBJ1-2	NA	NA
TGTGCCAGCAGCTTTTCCTCCGGGACAGAGTCCTACGAGCAGTACTTC	CASSFSSGTESYEQYF	TRBV5-5	TRBJ2-7	NA	TRBD1
TGCAGCGTTGGGGGACAGAGCAATCAGCCCCAGCATTTT	CSVGGQSNQPQHF	TRBV29-1	TRBJ1-5	NA	TRBD1
TGTGCCAGCAGTTACTCGGTGCGTGTTCTAGACTATGGCTACACCTTC	CASSYSVRVLDYGYTF	TRBV6-5	TRBJ1-2	NA	NA
TGTGCCAGCAGCCCGGGCCGGGGACAGGGGCTACCTGTCCAGTACTTC	CASSPGRGQGLPVQYF	TRBV5-6	TRBJ2-5	NA	TRBD1
TGTGCCAGCAGCCAAGTGGGACTCATCTCTGGGGCCAACGTCCTGACTTTC	CASSQVGLISGANVLTF	TRBV14	TRBJ2-6	NA	NA
TGTGCCAGCAGCGCAACACAGGGCTACACCGGGGAGCTGTTTTTT	CASSATQGYTGELFF	TRBV9	TRBJ2-2	NA	NA
TGTGCCAGTAGTATTGGAGGGGGCCGGGGTAACTATGGCTACACCTTC	CASSIGGGRGNYGYTF	TRBV19	TRBJ1-2	few	TRBD1
TGTGCCAGCGTCTACAGGGGGACAGGGGTTGACGTACGTGGCAATGAGCAGTTCTTC	CASVYRGTGVDVRGNEQFF	TRBV2	TRBJ2-1	NA	TRBD1
TGTGCCAGCAAGAGGGACAGGAACACCGGGGAGCTGTTTTTT	CASKRDRNTGELFF	TRBV11-3	TRBJ2-2	NA	TRBD1
TGTGTCAGCAGGACGGGACACAGCACAGATACGCAGTATTTT	CVSRTGHSTDTQYF	TRBV6-1	TRBJ2-3	NA	NA
TGTGCCAGCAGCCCTACGCCAGGGTTGGCCGAGCAGTACTTC	CASSPTPGLAEQYF	TRBV6-5	TRBJ2-7	NA	NA
TGTGCCAGCCATAGCGGACAGGCCTATGGCTACACCTTC	CASHSGQAYGYTF	TRBV6-6	TRBJ1-2	once	TRBD1
TGTGCCAGCAGCTCAGGAGGGGACGGGAAGGCAGATACGCAGTATTTT	CASSSGGDGKADTQYF	TRBV11-3	TRBJ2-3	once	NA
TGTGCCAGCAGCTTAGTCCAGGGCTTCAGCGCAGATACGCAGTATTTT	CASSLVQGFSADTQYF	TRBV11-2	TRBJ2-3	NA	NA
TGTGCCAGCAGCTTACTGTGGGGCTATGAGCAGTTCTTC	CASSLLWGYEQFF	TRBV11-3	TRBJ2-1	NA	NA
TGTGCCAGCAGCTTAGTGGGGACAGGTTTGCACGAGCAGTACTTC	CASSLVGTGLHEQYF	TRBV7-8	TRBJ2-7	once	TRBD1
TGTGCCAGCATCCAGTCAGGGGGCTATGGCTACACCTTC	CASIQSGGYGYTF	TRBV6-5	TRBJ1-2	NA	TRBD1
TGTGCCAGCAGCCTAGGACAGGGCCATCAGCCCCAGCATTTT	CASSLGQGHQPQHF	TRBV6-1	TRBJ1-5	NA	TRBD1
TGTGCCAGCTCAACGCTGCCAGGGGGGAGGAATCAGCCCCAGCATTTT	CASSTLPGGRNQPQHF	TRBV18	TRBJ1-5	NA	TRBD1